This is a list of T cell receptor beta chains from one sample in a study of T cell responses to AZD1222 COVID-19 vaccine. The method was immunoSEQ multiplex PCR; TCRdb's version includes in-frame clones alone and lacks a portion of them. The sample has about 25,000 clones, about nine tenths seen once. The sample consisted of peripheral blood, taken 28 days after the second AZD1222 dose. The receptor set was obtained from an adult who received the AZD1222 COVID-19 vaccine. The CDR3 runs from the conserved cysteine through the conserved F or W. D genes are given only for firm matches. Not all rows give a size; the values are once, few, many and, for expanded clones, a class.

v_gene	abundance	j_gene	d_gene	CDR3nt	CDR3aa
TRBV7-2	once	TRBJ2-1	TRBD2	TGTGCCAGCAGCTCAAGCGGGAGCGGGGGCAATGAGCAGTTCTTC	CASSSSGSGGNEQFF
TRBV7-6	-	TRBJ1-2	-	TGTGCCAGCAGCCGAGACACGAACTATGGCTACACCTTC	CASSRDTNYGYTF
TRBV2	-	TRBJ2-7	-	TGTGCCAGCAATGGCGGAGAGTTTACGGAGCAGTACTTC	CASNGGEFTEQYF
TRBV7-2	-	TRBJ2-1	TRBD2	TGTGCCAGCAGTACGACTAGCTTTGAGCAGTTCTTC	CASSTTSFEQFF
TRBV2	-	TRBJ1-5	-	TGTGCCAGCAGGTACACGAATCAGCCCCAGCATTTT	CASRYTNQPQHF
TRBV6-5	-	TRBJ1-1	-	TGTGCCAGCAGTTACTCGACGGTCACTGAAGCTTTCTTT	CASSYSTVTEAFF
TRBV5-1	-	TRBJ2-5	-	TGCGCCAGCAGCCCCGTCTCTGGTCAGACCCAGTACTTC	CASSPVSGQTQYF
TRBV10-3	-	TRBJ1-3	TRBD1	TGTGCCATCAAAAAGACAGGGGACGGAAACACCATATATTTT	CAIKKTGDGNTIYF
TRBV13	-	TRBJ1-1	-	TGTGCCAGCAGCACCCCCGCAGGGTTGTACACTGAAGCTTTCTTT	CASSTPAGLYTEAFF
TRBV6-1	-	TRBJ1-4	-	TGTGCCAGCAGTGAATTCGGGGGGTCGGGAGGGAAACTGTTTTTT	CASSEFGGSGGKLFF
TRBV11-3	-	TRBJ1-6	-	TGTGCCAGCAGCTTAGTCGGGGATTCACCCCTCCACTTT	CASSLVGDSPLHF
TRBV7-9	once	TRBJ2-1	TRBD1	TGTGCCAGCAGCCAGGGGGCCCAGCAGTTCTTC	CASSQGAQQFF
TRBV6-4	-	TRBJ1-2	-	TGTGCCAGCAGTGACTCAGGCTATGGCTACACCTTC	CASSDSGYGYTF
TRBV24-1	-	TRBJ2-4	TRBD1	TGTGCCACCAGTGATTCAAGAGACCGACAGGGTAGGTCGGGAAACATTCAGTACTTC	CATSDSRDRQGRSGNIQYF
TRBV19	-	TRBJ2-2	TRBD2	TGTGCCAGTAGTGCCCACACTAGCGGGAGAACGAACACCGGGGAGCTGTTTTTT	CASSAHTSGRTNTGELFF
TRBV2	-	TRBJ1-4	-	TGTGCCAGCAGTCGTTTGCCGTCTAATGAAAAACTGTTTTTT	CASSRLPSNEKLFF
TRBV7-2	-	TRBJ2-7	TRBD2	TGTGCCAGCAGCTTCAGAATAGCGGGAACCTACGAGCAGTACTTC	CASSFRIAGTYEQYF
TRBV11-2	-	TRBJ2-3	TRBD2	TGTGCCAGCAGCACCCGGACTAGCGGGAGTACAGATACGCAGTATTTT	CASSTRTSGSTDTQYF
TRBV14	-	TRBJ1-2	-	TGTGCCAGCAGCCAGCAGGAATTCCTATATGGCTACACCTTC	CASSQQEFLYGYTF
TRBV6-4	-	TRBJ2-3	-	TGTGCCAGCACTAAGACAGTCGTGTCTAGCACAGATACGCAGTATTTT	CASTKTVVSSTDTQYF
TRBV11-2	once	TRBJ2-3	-	TGTGCCAGCAGCTTAGTAGGGCCTGGAGATACGCAGTATTTT	CASSLVGPGDTQYF
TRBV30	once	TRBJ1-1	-	TGTGCCTGCGAACAGAGCATGAACACTGAAGCTTTCTTT	CACEQSMNTEAFF
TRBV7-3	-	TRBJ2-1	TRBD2	TGTGCCAGCAGCTCTAGCGGGCCCAACAATGAGCAGTTCTTC	CASSSSGPNNEQFF